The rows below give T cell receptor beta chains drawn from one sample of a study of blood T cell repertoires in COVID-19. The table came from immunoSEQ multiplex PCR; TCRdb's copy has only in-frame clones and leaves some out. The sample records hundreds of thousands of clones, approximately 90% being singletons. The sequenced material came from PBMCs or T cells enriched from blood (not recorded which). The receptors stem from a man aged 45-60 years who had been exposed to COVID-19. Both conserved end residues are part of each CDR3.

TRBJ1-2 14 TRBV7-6 CASSPGQGNYGYTF
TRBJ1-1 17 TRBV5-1 CASTFKPGQGANTEAFF
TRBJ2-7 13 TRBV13 CASRGDSNYEQYF
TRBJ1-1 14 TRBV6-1 CASSDQGSGTEAFF
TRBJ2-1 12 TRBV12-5 CASGRGLYEQFF
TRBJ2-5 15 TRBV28 CASTRTSAVQETQYF
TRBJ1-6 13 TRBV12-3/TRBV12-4 CASRRTDNSPLHF
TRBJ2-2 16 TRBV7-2 CASSPFGTADTGELFF
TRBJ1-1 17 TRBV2 CASSERGREEGHTEAFF
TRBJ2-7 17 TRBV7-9 CASSPLLAGGVSYEQYF
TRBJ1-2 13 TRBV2 CASRRETNYGYTF
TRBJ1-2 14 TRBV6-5 CASRPTEYNYGYTF
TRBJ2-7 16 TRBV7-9 CASSSSRGGRRYEQYF
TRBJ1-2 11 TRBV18 CASSPIYGYTF
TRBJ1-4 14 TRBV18 CASSPAATNEKLFF
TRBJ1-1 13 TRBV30 CAWSVGLNTEAFF
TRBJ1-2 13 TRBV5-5 CASSPEEYRGYTF
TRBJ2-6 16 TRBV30 CAWSLGYHSGANVLTF
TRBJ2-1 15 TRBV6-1 CASSEWTSGYNEQFF
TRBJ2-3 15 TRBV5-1 CASSYSSTSTDTQYF
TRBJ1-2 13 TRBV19 CASSRGQYYGYTF
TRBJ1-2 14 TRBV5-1 CASRQEQGASGYTF
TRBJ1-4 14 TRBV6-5 CASTEGTTNEKLFF
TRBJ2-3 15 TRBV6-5 CASRFRQGSTDTQYF
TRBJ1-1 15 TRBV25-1 CASSDPGTGDTEAFF
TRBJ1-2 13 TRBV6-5 CASTVGEGYGYTF
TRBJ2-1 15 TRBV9 CASSVTGQAYNEQFF
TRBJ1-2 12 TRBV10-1 CASPTTGDGYTF
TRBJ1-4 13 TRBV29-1 CSCRDLLNEKLFF
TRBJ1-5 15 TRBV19 CASSTGRNSNQPQHF
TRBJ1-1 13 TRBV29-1 CSVAQGAYTEAFF
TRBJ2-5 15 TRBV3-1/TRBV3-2 CASSQGGTSGETQYF
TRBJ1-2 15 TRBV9 CASSPRTGSNYGYTF
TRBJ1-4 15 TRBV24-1 CATSGNRGTNEKLFF
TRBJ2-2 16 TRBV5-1 CASSPQGASSTGELFF
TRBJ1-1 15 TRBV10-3 CAISESQGLNTEAFF
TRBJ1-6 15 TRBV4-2 CASSQEDRDNSPLHF
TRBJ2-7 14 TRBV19 CASSMDRPSGEQYF
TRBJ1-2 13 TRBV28 CASSSGQDYGYTF
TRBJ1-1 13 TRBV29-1 CSVARSSDTEAFF
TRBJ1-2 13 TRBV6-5 CASSPQGGYGYTF
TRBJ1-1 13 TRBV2 CASSVETNTEAFF
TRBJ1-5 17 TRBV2 CASSRTVYRGDNQPQHF
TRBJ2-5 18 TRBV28 CASSGAPGLAGFQETQYF
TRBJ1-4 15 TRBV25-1 CASSGTQGTNEKLFF
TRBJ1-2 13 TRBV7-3 CASSPSESYGYTF
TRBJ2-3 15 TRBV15 CATSRDRPSTDTQYF
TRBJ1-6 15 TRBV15 CATSRGRPGNSPLHF
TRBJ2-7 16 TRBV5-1 CASSNGGTGVLYEQYF
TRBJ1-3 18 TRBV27 CASSRQAGGFGSGNTIYF
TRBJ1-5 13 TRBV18 CASSPSGYQPQHF
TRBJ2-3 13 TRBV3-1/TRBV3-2 CASSQDRGDTQYF